This T cell receptor beta chain was profiled in a study of T cells in pancreatic ductal adenocarcinoma. General observations from the study: Mean clonality was roughly 0.1 in tumors and roughly 0.067 in blood, not significantly different. Comparisons of tumor and blood clonality may show falsely lower tumor diversity. Unique clonotypes were around 7.6-fold more numerous in blood than in tumor. This surgical cohort overrepresents the minority presenting with early-stage disease.

Assay: immunoSEQ multiplex PCR; the TCRdb copy retains only in-frame clones and omits some. The table has 100,000 or so clones, roughly 96% seen once. Turning to this clone: Its antigen is currently unknown.

The selected patients with pancreatic ductal adenocarcinoma had surgery but no neoadjuvant therapy. The ends lost 5 bases at V and 1 base at J; junction bases unmatched: 10. The CDR3 spans 16 residues. The germline V gene encodes CDR1 SEHNR and CDR2 FQNEAQ (reference sequence). The sequenced sample was PBMCs. This TCR was sampled from a human donor with pancreatic ductal adenocarcinoma. The V gene is TRBV7-9, the J gene TRBJ1-2, with 7 bases lining up with TRBD1. The CDR3 bases are TGTGCCAGCAGCCTAGGACAGGCCATTTTTAACTATGGCTACACCTTC. Protein sequence: CASSLGQAIFNYGYTF.